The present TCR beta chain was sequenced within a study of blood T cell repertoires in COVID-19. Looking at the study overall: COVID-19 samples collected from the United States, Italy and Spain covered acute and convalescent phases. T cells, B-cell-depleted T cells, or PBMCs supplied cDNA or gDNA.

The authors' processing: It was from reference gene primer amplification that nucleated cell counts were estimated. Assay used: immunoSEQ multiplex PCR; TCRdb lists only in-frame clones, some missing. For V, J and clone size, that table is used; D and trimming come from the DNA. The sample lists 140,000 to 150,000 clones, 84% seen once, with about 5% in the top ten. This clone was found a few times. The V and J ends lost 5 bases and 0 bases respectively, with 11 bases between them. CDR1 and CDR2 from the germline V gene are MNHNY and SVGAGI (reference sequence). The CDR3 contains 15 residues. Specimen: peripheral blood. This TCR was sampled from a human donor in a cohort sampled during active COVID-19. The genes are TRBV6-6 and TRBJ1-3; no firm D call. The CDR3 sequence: CASSLDGSSGNTIYF. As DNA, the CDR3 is TGTGCCAGCAGTCTTGACGGGAGCTCTGGAAACACCATATATTTT.